The rows below give T cell receptor beta chains drawn from one sample of a study of blood T cell repertoires in COVID-19. Using immunoSEQ multiplex PCR, the repertoire was profiled, and TCRdb retains in-frame clones only, with some absent. This sample carries 200,000 to 250,000 clones, around 80% of them seen once, and the ten largest clones take approximately 15%. The sample comprised PBMCs or T cells enriched from blood (not recorded which). These receptors came from a man aged 40-49 years who had recovered from COVID-19. CDR3s include the opening cysteine and the closing phenylalanine or tryptophan. A D gene is named only where the DNA matches it firmly. Clone sizes are given selectively: once, few, many, or a class where the clone is expanded.

TRBJ1-3,NA,TRBV5-5,TRBD1,CASTRTGTGSGNTIYF,TGTGCCAGCACTAGAACCGGGACAGGCTCTGGAAACACCATATATTTT
TRBJ2-7,NA,TRBV27,NA,CASSLTGLSYEQYF,TGTGCCAGCAGTTTAACAGGGCTGTCCTACGAGCAGTACTTC
TRBJ2-7,NA,TRBV24-1,NA,CATSDLGQGTYEQYF,TGTGCCACCAGTGATTTGGGGCAGGGAACCTACGAGCAGTACTTC
TRBJ1-1,NA,TRBV12-3/TRBV12-4,TRBD1,CASRTGGTEAFF,TGTGCCAGCAGGACAGGGGGCACTGAAGCTTTCTTT
TRBJ2-5,NA,TRBV19,NA,CASRQRDTRRETQYF,TGTGCCAGTAGGCAGCGGGACACGCGGAGAGAGACCCAGTACTTC
TRBJ2-7,NA,TRBV21-1,NA,CATNIPGQNYEQYF,TGTGCCACCAACATACCGGGACAAAACTACGAGCAGTACTTC
TRBJ1-1,NA,TRBV29-1,NA,CSVDGGGIAEAFF,TGCAGCGTTGACGGGGGGGGTATAGCTGAAGCTTTCTTT
TRBJ2-7,NA,TRBV3-1/TRBV3-2,TRBD2,CASSRILAGGPYEQYF,TGTGCCAGCAGCCGGATACTAGCGGGGGGGCCCTACGAGCAGTACTTC
TRBJ2-2,NA,TRBV5-5,NA,CASTPLSGGNTGELFF,TGTGCCAGCACACCCCTCAGCGGCGGGAACACCGGGGAGCTGTTTTTT
TRBJ2-3,NA,TRBV28,NA,CASSNRGTDTQYF,TGTGCCAGCAGTAACCGAGGCACAGATACGCAGTATTTT
TRBJ2-3,NA,TRBV5-1,TRBD1,CASSFRDRSTDTQYF,TGCGCCAGCAGCTTCCGGGACAGATCCACAGATACGCAGTATTTT
TRBJ2-3,NA,TRBV7-3,NA,CASSLSASSTDTQYF,TGTGCCAGCAGCTTAAGCGCATCTAGCACAGATACGCAGTATTTT
TRBJ1-1,once,TRBV7-9,TRBD1,CASSFGGGGDTEAFF,TGTGCCAGCAGCTTTGGAGGGGGCGGTGACACTGAAGCTTTCTTT
TRBJ1-1,NA,TRBV9,NA,CASSLRGGGTEAFF,TGTGCCAGCAGCCTCAGGGGTGGGGGTACTGAAGCTTTCTTT
TRBJ1-1,few,TRBV12-3/TRBV12-4,NA,CASTVGGRAFF,TGTGCCAGCACAGTCGGGGGAAGAGCTTTCTTT
TRBJ2-5,once,TRBV28,TRBD2,CASSSLAGGGETQYF,TGTGCCAGCAGTTCCCTAGCGGGAGGGGGGGAGACCCAGTACTTC
TRBJ1-5,NA,TRBV5-6,NA,CASSLGQSNQPQHF,TGTGCCAGCAGCCTAGGACAGAGCAATCAGCCCCAGCATTTT
TRBJ1-5,NA,TRBV30,NA,CAWSSRGNQPQHF,TGTGCCTGGAGTAGCAGGGGAAATCAGCCCCAGCATTTT
TRBJ1-3,NA,TRBV3-1/TRBV3-2,NA,CASSQSGGTGNTIYF,TGTGCCAGCAGCCAAAGCGGGGGAACTGGAAACACCATATATTTT
TRBJ1-2,NA,TRBV28,NA,CASIHPAQGDGYTF,TGTGCCAGCATCCACCCGGCGCAAGGGGATGGCTACACCTTC
TRBJ1-4,NA,TRBV5-1,NA,CASFEGGSGNEKLFF,TGCGCCAGCTTCGAGGGTGGCAGCGGTAATGAAAAACTGTTTTTT
TRBJ2-2,NA,TRBV2,NA,CASDRESGELFF,TGTGCCAGCGACCGGGAGAGCGGGGAGCTGTTTTTT
TRBJ2-7,NA,TRBV7-2,NA,CASRHAGTGRHEQYF,TGTGCCAGCAGACACGCCGGGACTGGTCGCCACGAGCAGTACTTC
TRBJ2-1,NA,TRBV5-6,TRBD2,CASSFRLAGLNREFF,TGTGCCAGCAGCTTCAGACTAGCGGGTCTTAATCGGGAGTTCTTC
TRBJ1-1,NA,TRBV27,NA,CASSFSAAAEAFF,TGTGCCAGCAGTTTCTCGGCAGCGGCTGAAGCTTTCTTT